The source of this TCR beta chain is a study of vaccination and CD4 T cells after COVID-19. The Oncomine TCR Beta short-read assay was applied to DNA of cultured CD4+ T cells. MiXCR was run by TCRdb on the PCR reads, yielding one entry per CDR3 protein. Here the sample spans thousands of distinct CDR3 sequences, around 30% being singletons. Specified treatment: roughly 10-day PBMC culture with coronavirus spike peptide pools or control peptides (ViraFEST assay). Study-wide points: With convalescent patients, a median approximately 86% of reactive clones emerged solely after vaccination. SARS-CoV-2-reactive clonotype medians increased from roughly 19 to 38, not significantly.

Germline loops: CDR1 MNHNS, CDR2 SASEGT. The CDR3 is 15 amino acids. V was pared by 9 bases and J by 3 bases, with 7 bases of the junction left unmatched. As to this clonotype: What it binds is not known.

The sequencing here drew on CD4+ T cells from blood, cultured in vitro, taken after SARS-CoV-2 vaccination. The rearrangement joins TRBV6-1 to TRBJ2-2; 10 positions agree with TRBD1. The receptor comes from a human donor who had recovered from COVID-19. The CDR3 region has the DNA TGTGCCAGTCACCGGGACAGGGGTCACACCGGGGAGCTGTTTTTT. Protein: CASHRDRGHTGELFF.